These T cell receptor beta chains were read from a single sample in a study of T cell responses to AZD1222 COVID-19 vaccine. Only in-frame clones appear in the TCRdb table, and some are missing; sequencing was by immunoSEQ multiplex PCR. The sample carries 95,000 to 110,000 clones, 75% to 90% recorded once. Specimen: peripheral blood, collected on day 0 of AZD1222 vaccination. The receptors were sampled from an adult in good health. Both conserved end residues are part of each CDR3. Fields, in order: clone size, J gene, D gene, V gene, CDR3 protein, CDR3 DNA. A D gene is named only where the DNA matches it firmly. Only some rows state a clone size, as once, few, many or a class for expanded clones.

clone_size: .; j_call: TRBJ1-1; d_call: .; v_call: TRBV30; cdr3_aa: CAWSVSVNTEAFF; cdr3_nt: TGTGCCTGGAGTGTTTCGGTGAACACTGAAGCTTTCTTT
clone_size: .; j_call: TRBJ2-4; d_call: TRBD2; v_call: TRBV7-9; cdr3_aa: CASSLAREANIQYF; cdr3_nt: TGTGCCAGCAGCTTAGCGCGGGAGGCCAACATTCAGTACTTC
clone_size: .; j_call: TRBJ1-2; d_call: TRBD1; v_call: TRBV12-3/TRBV12-4; cdr3_aa: CASSRQGNYGYTF; cdr3_nt: TGTGCCAGCAGTCGACAGGGGAACTATGGCTACACCTTC
clone_size: .; j_call: TRBJ1-1; d_call: TRBD1; v_call: TRBV30; cdr3_aa: CAWTWDRGEAFF; cdr3_nt: TGTGCCTGGACTTGGGACAGAGGAGAAGCTTTCTTT
clone_size: .; j_call: TRBJ1-4; d_call: .; v_call: TRBV9; cdr3_aa: CASSYGVGSATGTNEKLFF; cdr3_nt: TGTGCCAGCAGCTACGGGGTCGGGTCAGCCACGGGGACTAATGAAAAACTGTTTTTT
clone_size: .; j_call: TRBJ1-4; d_call: TRBD1; v_call: TRBV5-1; cdr3_aa: CASSLTGGVEKLFF; cdr3_nt: TGCGCCAGCAGCCTTACAGGGGGCGTTGAAAAACTGTTTTTT
clone_size: .; j_call: TRBJ2-6; d_call: .; v_call: TRBV5-1; cdr3_aa: CASSLVGTGANVLTF; cdr3_nt: TGCGCCAGCAGCTTGGTCGGGACAGGGGCCAACGTCCTGACTTTC
clone_size: .; j_call: TRBJ2-7; d_call: TRBD2; v_call: TRBV7-2; cdr3_aa: CASSTVAGHSYEQYF; cdr3_nt: TGTGCCAGCAGCACCGTAGCGGGGCACTCCTACGAGCAGTACTTC
clone_size: .; j_call: TRBJ2-6; d_call: .; v_call: TRBV18; cdr3_aa: CASSPGRSITNVLTF; cdr3_nt: TGTGCCAGCTCACCAGGCAGGTCTATTACCAACGTCCTGACTTTC
clone_size: few; j_call: TRBJ2-1; d_call: .; v_call: TRBV5-1; cdr3_aa: CASRPDAGRSYNEQFF; cdr3_nt: TGCGCCAGCAGGCCGGACGCCGGACGCTCCTACAATGAGCAGTTCTTC
clone_size: few; j_call: TRBJ1-5; d_call: .; v_call: TRBV7-9; cdr3_aa: CASSRTAGDSNQPQHF; cdr3_nt: TGTGCCAGCAGCCGGACAGCTGGAGATAGCAATCAGCCCCAGCATTTT
clone_size: .; j_call: TRBJ1-2; d_call: TRBD1; v_call: TRBV2; cdr3_aa: CASISGAGGSYGYTF; cdr3_nt: TGTGCCAGCATATCCGGGGCAGGGGGCTCCTATGGCTACACCTTC
clone_size: .; j_call: TRBJ1-4; d_call: TRBD1; v_call: TRBV18; cdr3_aa: CASSRGQTTGLNEKLFF; cdr3_nt: TGTGCCAGCTCACGGGGACAAACGACAGGGCTTAATGAAAAACTGTTTTTT
clone_size: once; j_call: TRBJ2-3; d_call: .; v_call: TRBV5-6; cdr3_aa: CASSLGSFSDTQYF; cdr3_nt: TGTGCCAGCAGCTTAGGGTCGTTCTCAGATACGCAGTATTTT
clone_size: .; j_call: TRBJ2-7; d_call: .; v_call: TRBV5-1; cdr3_aa: CASSLGWEDEQYF; cdr3_nt: TGCGCCAGCAGCTTAGGTTGGGAGGACGAGCAGTACTTC
clone_size: .; j_call: TRBJ2-4; d_call: TRBD1; v_call: TRBV6-6; cdr3_aa: CASSYGQGSNIQYF; cdr3_nt: TGTGCCAGCAGTTACGGACAGGGCAGCAACATTCAGTACTTC
clone_size: .; j_call: TRBJ1-4; d_call: TRBD1; v_call: TRBV6-5; cdr3_aa: CASSYSGGNNEKLFF; cdr3_nt: TGTGCCAGCAGTTACTCAGGGGGCAATAATGAAAAACTGTTTTTT
clone_size: .; j_call: TRBJ1-1; d_call: .; v_call: TRBV29-1; cdr3_aa: CSVEGTAFTEAFF; cdr3_nt: TGCAGCGTTGAGGGGACGGCCTTCACTGAAGCTTTCTTT
clone_size: .; j_call: TRBJ2-7; d_call: .; v_call: TRBV10-3; cdr3_aa: CAISDGYSSEAYEQYF; cdr3_nt: TGTGCCATCAGTGACGGGTATTCGTCGGAAGCCTACGAGCAGTACTTC
clone_size: .; j_call: TRBJ1-1; d_call: .; v_call: TRBV30; cdr3_aa: CAWSVLTGWAFF; cdr3_nt: TGTGCCTGGAGTGTACTGACAGGCTGGGCTTTCTTT
clone_size: .; j_call: TRBJ2-1; d_call: .; v_call: TRBV2; cdr3_aa: CASSEGWTSGGQYNEQFF; cdr3_nt: TGTGCCAGCAGTGAAGGGTGGACTAGTGGGGGGCAGTACAATGAGCAGTTCTTC
clone_size: .; j_call: TRBJ2-7; d_call: .; v_call: TRBV28; cdr3_aa: CASSLSHTMGQYF; cdr3_nt: TGTGCCAGCAGTTTATCCCACACAATGGGGCAGTACTTC
clone_size: .; j_call: TRBJ1-2; d_call: .; v_call: TRBV7-2; cdr3_aa: CASSLDGTYYGYTF; cdr3_nt: TGTGCCAGCAGCTTAGACGGCACCTACTATGGCTACACCTTC
clone_size: .; j_call: TRBJ1-3; d_call: .; v_call: TRBV5-6; cdr3_aa: CASRPGTGRSGNTIYF; cdr3_nt: TGTGCCAGCAGGCCCGGGACCGGTCGCTCTGGAAACACCATATATTTT
clone_size: .; j_call: TRBJ2-7; d_call: TRBD1; v_call: TRBV9; cdr3_aa: CASSPFDRAYEQYF; cdr3_nt: TGTGCCAGCAGCCCATTCGACAGGGCCTACGAGCAGTACTTC
clone_size: .; j_call: TRBJ2-7; d_call: .; v_call: TRBV6-5; cdr3_aa: CASSSPGGFTYEQYF; cdr3_nt: TGTGCCAGCAGCTCCCCCGGCGGGTTCACCTACGAGCAGTACTTC
clone_size: .; j_call: TRBJ1-1; d_call: TRBD1; v_call: TRBV27; cdr3_aa: CASSFLDRVGTEAFF; cdr3_nt: TGTGCCAGCAGTTTCCTCGACAGGGTTGGCACTGAAGCTTTCTTT
clone_size: .; j_call: TRBJ2-1; d_call: .; v_call: TRBV6-6; cdr3_aa: CASSYFVSGDEQFF; cdr3_nt: TGTGCCAGCAGTTACTTCGTTTCTGGGGATGAGCAGTTCTTC
clone_size: .; j_call: TRBJ2-1; d_call: .; v_call: TRBV7-3; cdr3_aa: CASSLVGGPGRQFF; cdr3_nt: TGTGCCAGCAGCTTAGTGGGGGGCCCAGGTCGGCAGTTCTTC
clone_size: .; j_call: TRBJ2-7; d_call: TRBD1; v_call: TRBV4-1; cdr3_aa: CASSQSWDSPYEQYF; cdr3_nt: TGCGCCAGCAGCCAAAGTTGGGACAGCCCCTACGAGCAGTACTTC
clone_size: .; j_call: TRBJ2-2; d_call: .; v_call: TRBV6-4; cdr3_aa: CASRKTGRGTGELFF; cdr3_nt: TGTGCCAGCAGGAAGACAGGGAGGGGTACCGGGGAGCTGTTTTTT
clone_size: once; j_call: TRBJ1-2; d_call: TRBD1; v_call: TRBV18; cdr3_aa: CASSRGQNNNYGYTF; cdr3_nt: TGTGCCAGCTCCCGGGGACAGAATAATAACTATGGCTACACCTTC
clone_size: .; j_call: TRBJ1-2; d_call: TRBD1; v_call: TRBV4-2; cdr3_aa: CASSHPDRAELGYTF; cdr3_nt: TGTGCCAGCAGCCATCCGGACAGGGCGGAACTTGGCTACACCTTC
clone_size: .; j_call: TRBJ1-5; d_call: .; v_call: TRBV11-2; cdr3_aa: CASSLAGGQPQHF; cdr3_nt: TGTGCCAGCAGCTTAGCGGGGGGACAGCCCCAGCATTTT
clone_size: once; j_call: TRBJ2-3; d_call: .; v_call: TRBV9; cdr3_aa: CASSVGDRSTDTQYF; cdr3_nt: TGTGCCAGCAGCGTAGGGGACCGTAGCACAGATACGCAGTATTTT
clone_size: .; j_call: TRBJ2-1; d_call: .; v_call: TRBV27; cdr3_aa: CASRMNTGNEQFF; cdr3_nt: TGTGCCAGCAGGATGAACACGGGGAATGAGCAGTTCTTC
clone_size: .; j_call: TRBJ2-5; d_call: .; v_call: TRBV11-3; cdr3_aa: CASSLGRGTQYF; cdr3_nt: TGTGCCAGCAGCTTGGGGCGAGGGACCCAGTACTTC
clone_size: .; j_call: TRBJ2-7; d_call: TRBD2; v_call: TRBV27; cdr3_aa: CASSLTAGGLSYEQYF; cdr3_nt: TGTGCCAGCAGCCTTACCGCGGGGGGGTTATCCTACGAGCAGTACTTC
clone_size: .; j_call: TRBJ1-5; d_call: TRBD1; v_call: TRBV4-1; cdr3_aa: CASSQRTGGNQPQHF; cdr3_nt: TGCGCCAGCAGCCAAAGGACAGGGGGCAATCAGCCCCAGCATTTT
clone_size: .; j_call: TRBJ2-5; d_call: .; v_call: TRBV10-2; cdr3_aa: CASSDSQETQYF; cdr3_nt: TGCGCCAGCAGTGACAGCCAAGAGACCCAGTACTTC
clone_size: .; j_call: TRBJ1-2; d_call: TRBD1; v_call: TRBV19; cdr3_aa: CASTDRGIGYTF; cdr3_nt: TGTGCCAGTACCGACAGGGGGATTGGCTACACCTTC
clone_size: once; j_call: TRBJ1-4; d_call: TRBD1; v_call: TRBV10-1; cdr3_aa: CASSTGTGDEKLFF; cdr3_nt: TGCGCCAGCAGCACCGGGACAGGGGACGAAAAACTGTTTTTT
clone_size: .; j_call: TRBJ1-1; d_call: .; v_call: TRBV11-2; cdr3_aa: CASSSGEMNTEAFF; cdr3_nt: TGTGCCAGCAGCTCAGGAGAGATGAACACTGAAGCTTTCTTT
clone_size: .; j_call: TRBJ1-1; d_call: .; v_call: TRBV6-5; cdr3_aa: CASSYGLGGRTFF; cdr3_nt: TGTGCCAGCAGTTACGGTTTAGGAGGTCGGACTTTCTTT
clone_size: .; j_call: TRBJ1-4; d_call: TRBD1; v_call: TRBV27; cdr3_aa: CASSLPPTWGQENEKLFF; cdr3_nt: TGTGCCAGCAGTTTACCCCCCACTTGGGGACAGGAGAATGAAAAACTGTTTTTT
clone_size: .; j_call: TRBJ1-2; d_call: .; v_call: TRBV6-5; cdr3_aa: CASSYSKSGFGGYTF; cdr3_nt: TGTGCCAGCAGTTACTCGAAATCAGGGTTCGGTGGCTACACCTTC
clone_size: .; j_call: TRBJ2-7; d_call: .; v_call: TRBV9; cdr3_aa: CASSIRTRDEQYF; cdr3_nt: TGTGCCAGCAGCATTCGGACGCGGGACGAGCAGTACTTC
clone_size: once; j_call: TRBJ2-3; d_call: .; v_call: TRBV15; cdr3_aa: CATSRDWVDTQYF; cdr3_nt: TGTGCCACCAGCAGAGATTGGGTAGATACGCAGTATTTT
clone_size: large; j_call: TRBJ1-5; d_call: .; v_call: TRBV7-9; cdr3_aa: CASSSPGEYSNQPQHF; cdr3_nt: TGTGCCAGCAGCTCCCCGGGAGAATATAGCAATCAGCCCCAGCATTTT